The source of this T cell receptor (beta chain) is a study of breast tumors, draining lymph nodes, adjacent tissues. Study observations and caveats: Luminal-like breast cancer showed significantly greater tumor-nontumor repertoire similarity than basal-like breast cancer did.

The CDR3 spans 15 residues. The germline V gene has CDR1 SSHAT and CDR2 FNYEAQ (reference sequence). This clonotype occurred many times. Its antigen is not identified. At one of its ends the junction is not consistent with the germline gene, which may arise from a read error. TCRdb itself ran the multiplex PCR reads through MiXCR, one entry per CDR3 protein. Among 150,000 to 200,000 distinct CDR3 sequences listed, around a third were seen once. The lymph nodes were axillary draining lymph nodes from breast cancer patients. The sample was axillary lymph node tissue. The V and J genes are TRBV7-7 and TRBJ2-5; D possibly corresponds to TRBD1 (6 bases). This clonotype originated in a female donor with breast cancer. Some clones in this sample may be carry-over from other donors' samples. CDR3 amino acids: CASSLLKGDQETQYF. The CDR3 DNA follows: TGTGCTAGCAGCTTACTTAAGGGGGACCAAGAGACCCAGTACTTC.